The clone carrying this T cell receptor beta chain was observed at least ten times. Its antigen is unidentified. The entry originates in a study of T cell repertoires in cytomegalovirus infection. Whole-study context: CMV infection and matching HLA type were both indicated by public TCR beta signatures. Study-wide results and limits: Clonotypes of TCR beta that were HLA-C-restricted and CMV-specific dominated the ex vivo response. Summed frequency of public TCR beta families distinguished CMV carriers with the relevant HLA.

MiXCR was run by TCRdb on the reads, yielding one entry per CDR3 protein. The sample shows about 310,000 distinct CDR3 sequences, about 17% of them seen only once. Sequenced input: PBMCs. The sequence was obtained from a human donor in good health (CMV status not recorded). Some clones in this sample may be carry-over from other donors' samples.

CDR3 in DNA: TGTGCCAGCAGTTCTATGATAAGCACCGGAGATACGCAGTATTTT. This encodes CASSSMISTGDTQYF. This chain links TRBV12-3 or TRBV12-4 with TRBJ2-3, with D hard to call. The CDR3 loop spans 15 amino acids. Deletions cut 4 bases from V and 5 bases from J, with 16 bases between.